This entry lists 17 T cell receptor beta chains sequenced from one sample in a study of response to subunit inactivated influenza vaccine. TCRdb used MiXCR to reprocess the RT-PCR reads, holding one entry per CDR3 protein. The table includes around 650,000 distinct CDR3 sequences, around 14% detected once. Sample: PBMCs from blood, taken roughly 12 days after vaccination. These receptors were obtained from a man aged 45 to 65 who received an inactivated influenza vaccine.

This clonotype was observed a handful of times. This sequence joins TRBV6-1 and TRBJ2-1; 11 bases fit TRBD1. V lost 0 bases to trimming and J lost 7 bases; unmatched junction nucleotides: 14. The CDR3 sequence is 19 residues long. CDR1 MNHNS and CDR2 SASEGT come from the germline V gene. CDR3 DNA: TGTGCCAGCAGTGAAGCCCGGACAGGGGGCGGTTTGGTTCGGAATGAGCAGTTCTTC. It yields the protein CASSEARTGGGLVRNEQFF.

The chain combines TRBV7-6 with TRBJ2-7; TRBD2 is a possible D gene (6 bases). The CDR3 runs to 16 residues. V was pared by 5 bases and J by 6 bases, with 23 bases between. Germline CDR1 and CDR2: SGHVS and FNYEAQ. CDR3 region: CASSRGRTGAPGEQYF. The CDR3 nucleotides are TGTGCCAGCAGCCGCGGGCGGACGGGAGCTCCCGGCGAGCAGTACTTC.

This chain links TRBV29-1 with TRBJ2-3; 10 bases map to TRBD1. This CDR3 region has 18 residues. Per germline, CDR1 SQVTM and CDR2 ANQGSEA. The V gene end was trimmed by 4 bases and the J gene end by 4 bases; junction bases not matched to a gene: 17. Written as DNA, the CDR3 is TGCAGCGTTGGAGACAGGGGGCAATCCCTGCCCCTCCCAGATACGCAGTATTTT. Amino acid sequence: CSVGDRGQSLPLPDTQYF.

This clonotype has only a few counts. V gene TRBV10-3 combines with J gene TRBJ2-7; 7 bases map to TRBD2. CDR1 is ENHRY and CDR2 is SYGVKD in the germline V gene. Unmatched junction bases numbered 19, after V lost 3 bases and J lost 5 bases. This CDR3 spans 18 amino acids. Written as DNA, the CDR3 is TGTGCCATCAGTGACCGAGAGTGGCGCGGGAGTAAGCGGGACGAGCAGTACTTC. This gives the protein CAISDREWRGSKRDEQYF.

The rearrangement joins TRBV20-1 to TRBJ1-5; D call uncertain. Trimming took off 0 bases at V and 0 bases at J, with 6 bases between the two ends. The CDR3 sequence is 14 residues long. The V gene's germline CDR1 is DFQATT and CDR2 SNEGSKA (reference sequence). CDR3 in DNA: TGCAGTGCTAGAGATTTTAATAGCAATCAGCCCCAGCATTTT. This sequence encodes CSARDFNSNQPQHF.

As concerns this clonotype: The junction departs from the called germline gene at one end, perhaps through a read error. V usage is TRBV7-7 and J usage is TRBJ2-2, with unresolved D. Per the germline V gene, CDR1 is SSHAT and CDR2 is FNYEAQ (reference sequence). CDR3 size: 13 residues. The CDR3 DNA sequence: TGTGCTAGCAGCGCAAGGTGGACCGGGGAGCTGTTTTTT. The encoded protein is CASSARWTGELFF.

This chain links TRBV5-1 with TRBJ2-1, with D tentatively TRBD2 (5 bases). The CDR3 is 13 residues long. Germline V gene lookup returns CDR1 SGHRS and CDR2 YFSETQ. Trimming shortened V by 2 bases and J by 5 bases, and 8 bases separated the two germline ends. This CDR3 reads CASSFQRNNEQFF. The DNA for the CDR3 is TGCGCCAGCAGCTTTCAGCGGAACAATGAGCAGTTCTTC.

The rearrangement joins TRBV3-1 to TRBJ2-2, with D hard to call. From germline, CDR1 is LGHDT and CDR2 YNNKEL (reference sequence). V lost 0 bases and J 1 base, leaving 9 bases between the germline ends. The CDR3 length is 16 residues. Written as DNA, the CDR3 is TGTGCCAGCAGCCAAGATTTGATGGGGAACACCGGGGAGCTGTTTTTT. This codes for CASSQDLMGNTGELFF.

In its sample, this clonotype was seen a few times. The chain carries TRBV7-9 and TRBJ2-1; maybe TRBD2 (6 bases). The CDR3 loop spans 16 amino acids. From germline, CDR1 is SEHNR and CDR2 FQNEAQ (reference sequence). V lost 5 bases and J 2 bases, leaving 16 bases between the germline ends. As DNA, the CDR3 is TGTGCCAGCAGCGGAGGCGGGACTCATCCCTACAATGAGCAGTTCTTC. Amino acid sequence: CASSGGGTHPYNEQFF.

CDR3: CASSSQRASYEQYF. CDR3 bases: TGTGCCAGCAGCTCCCAAAGGGCCTCCTACGAGCAGTACTTC. The rearrangement uses TRBV7-8 and TRBJ2-7; D is unresolved. Between the trimmed V and J ends, which lost 4 bases and 0 bases, there was a span of 10 bases. The length of the CDR3 is 14 residues. Germline loops: CDR1 SGHVS, CDR2 FQNEAQ.

This clonotype was detected a few times. This sequence joins TRBV29-1 and TRBJ2-3; 14 nucleotides agree with TRBD2. The CDR3 is 17 amino acids. CDR1 is SQVTM and CDR2 is ANQGSEA in the germline V gene. The V segment lost 1 base and the J segment 6 bases; nucleotides outside the gene matches: 9. This CDR3 reads CSVEVWGLAGVFDTQYF. In nucleotides, the CDR3 is TGCAGCGTTGAAGTCTGGGGACTAGCGGGAGTGTTTGATACGCAGTATTTT.

This chain uses TRBV7-9 with TRBJ1-4; unclear D gene. The CDR3 has 14 residues. Germline CDR1 is SEHNR and CDR2 is FQNEAQ (reference sequence). V gave up 1 base and J gave up 7 bases, with 10 bases separating them. CDR3 bases: TGTGCCAGCAGCTTAGATGGAAGGAGTGAAAAACTGTTTTTT. Protein product: CASSLDGRSEKLFF.

The rearrangement joins TRBV20-1 to TRBJ2-1; TRBD2 agrees at 7 bases. This CDR3 comprises 17 residues. Per the germline V gene, CDR1 is DFQATT and CDR2 is SNEGSKA (reference sequence). V lost 0 bases to trimming and J lost 9 bases; unmatched junction nucleotides: 17. CDR3 sequence: CSARDGVPAAPGGEQFF. The CDR3 coding sequence is TGCAGTGCTAGAGATGGGGTACCCGCAGCCCCGGGGGGTGAGCAGTTCTTC.

For the CDR3, the DNA is TGTGCCAGCAGTTTGGGAGCGGGCGGGGCCAACGTCCTGACTTTC. It codes for CASSLGAGGANVLTF. This chain links TRBV12-3 or TRBV12-4 with TRBJ2-6; tentative D call: TRBD2 (6 bases). V was clipped by 3 bases and J by 4 bases, with 10 bases between them. CDR3 length: 15 amino acids.

The gene calls are TRBV5-1 and TRBJ2-1, with a weak D call TRBD2 (6 bases). This CDR3 is built from 16 residues. Per germline, CDR1 SGHRS and CDR2 YFSETQ. The V and J ends lost 4 bases and 3 bases respectively, with 17 bases between them. The CDR3 sequence: CASSHNGASDYNEQFF. DNA for the CDR3: TGCGCCAGCAGCCATAATGGGGCTAGCGACTACAATGAGCAGTTCTTC.

The chain combines TRBV6-5 with TRBJ2-6; possibly TRBD1 for D (6 bases). V was shortened by 6 bases and J by 0 bases, with 15 bases between the two germline ends. The germline CDR1 and CDR2 sequences are MNHEY and SVGAGI. The CDR3 loop spans 17 amino acids. CDR3: CASSLLTGFSGANVLTF. Here the CDR3 DNA reads TGTGCCAGCAGCTTATTGACAGGCTTCTCTGGGGCCAACGTCCTGACTTTC.

The chain links TRBV6-1 to TRBJ2-1, with 7 bases aligning to TRBD1. The CDR3 contains 15 residues. The ends lost 2 bases at V and 7 bases at J; junction bases unmatched: 8. Per germline, CDR1 MNHNS and CDR2 SASEGT. The CDR3 protein is CASSELGGALNEQFF. CDR3 DNA sequence: TGTGCCAGCAGTGAACTAGGGGGCGCGCTGAATGAGCAGTTCTTC.